This T cell receptor beta chain stems from a study of Graves' ophthalmopathy and Graves' hyperthyroidism. Study outcomes and limitations: Ophthalmopathy was separated from stable hyperthyroidism by a 13-signature model with about 86% sensitivity and just under 84% specificity. A majority of expanded thyroid clonotypes exceeding 0.001 frequency were likewise present in blood.

Using RNA transcripts, the TCR beta CDR3 regions were amplified. First-round RT-PCR employed HTBI primers, with a second-round multiplex PCR after it. From the multiplex PCR reads, TCRdb called clonotypes with MiXCR, one entry per CDR3 protein. The sample lists tens of thousands of distinct CDR3 sequences; more than 40% were seen once. This clonotype was detected a few times. Its specificity is not known. Patients with other autoimmune diseases, uncontrolled infections, pregnancy or lactation were excluded. Material for sequencing was peripheral blood. The source of this sequence is an adult woman with Graves' ophthalmopathy.

For the CDR3, the DNA is TGTGCCAGCAGTTACTCTGAGGAGTGGCCCCAGCATTTT. Its protein is CASSYSEEWPQHF. The genes are TRBV6-2 or TRBV6-3 and TRBJ1-5, with D uncertain. The CDR3 is made up of 13 amino acids. CDR1 is MNHEY, CDR2 SVGEGT, per germline. Trimming removed 0 bases at V and 9 bases at J, with 9 bases between.